A selection of T cell receptor beta chains follows, all from one sample in a study of T-cell memory formation after mild COVID-19. TCRdb analysed the 5' RACE reads with MiXCR anew, one entry per CDR3 protein. The sample contains 360,000 or so distinct CDR3 sequences, around 27% of which appear only once. Source material: PBMCs or a T cell subset sorted from them (not recorded which). These receptors all stem from an adult woman who had mild COVID-19 (a few samples of this study predate the infection). Cell type and time point are not known. Both conserved end residues are part of each CDR3. A D gene is named only where the DNA matches it firmly. The size of a clone is reported for some rows only, either as once, few or many, or as a class for expanded clones.

-	TRBV15	17	TRBJ2-1	-	CATSNPLTGIGIDEQFF	TGTGCCACCAGCAACCCCCTCACAGGGATAGGTATCGATGAGCAGTTCTTC
few	TRBV4-1	17	TRBJ2-7	-	CASSLTVERASTYEQYF	TGCGCCAGCAGCCTAACCGTCGAGCGGGCCTCGACCTACGAGCAGTACTTC
-	TRBV5-1	13	TRBJ2-1	-	CASRAGAFNEQFF	TGCGCCAGCAGGGCAGGGGCATTCAATGAGCAGTTCTTC
-	TRBV21-1	20	TRBJ1-1	-	CASSKALGRLPSRLNTEAFF	TGTGCCAGCAGCAAAGCGCTTGGGAGATTACCTTCCCGACTGAACACTGAAGCTTTCTTT
-	TRBV6-5	14	TRBJ2-3	-	CASRASAGRHTQYF	TGTGCCAGCAGGGCTAGCGCGGGGAGGCATACGCAGTATTTT
-	TRBV12-3/TRBV12-4	16	TRBJ2-5	TRBD2	CASSTSVGGWEETQYF	TGTGCCAGCAGCACCTCCGTGGGGGGGTGGGAAGAGACCCAGTACTTC
few	TRBV7-2	12	TRBJ2-3	-	CASSDVPDTQYF	TGTGCCAGCAGCGACGTCCCAGATACGCAGTATTTT
-	TRBV12-3/TRBV12-4	13	TRBJ2-2	-	CASSFNGAGELFF	TGTGCCAGCAGTTTTAATGGAGCGGGGGAGCTGTTTTTT
few	TRBV24-1	11	TRBJ2-7	-	CATSDLLCDNF	TGTGCCACCAGTGATTTATTGTGTGACAACTTC
-	TRBV29-1	13	TRBJ2-3	-	CSVVAVAGDTQYF	TGCAGCGTGGTGGCGGTTGCGGGAGATACGCAGTATTTT
few	TRBV12-3/TRBV12-4	18	TRBJ2-7	-	CASSLRPETRRATYEQYF	TGTGCCAGCAGTTTAAGGCCAGAGACGCGGCGGGCAACCTACGAGCAGTACTTC
few	TRBV11-2	14	TRBJ2-7	TRBD2	CASSLDSGRNEQYF	TGTGCCAGCAGCTTAGACAGCGGGAGGAACGAGCAGTACTTC
few	TRBV20-1	14	TRBJ1-6	-	CSAIQGSYNSPLHF	TGCAGTGCTATCCAAGGCTCCTATAATTCACCCCTCCACTTT
-	TRBV6-2/TRBV6-3	15	TRBJ2-1	-	CASSPGYRGYNEQFF	TGTGCCAGCAGCCCCGGGTACCGGGGGTACAATGAGCAGTTCTTC
-	TRBV6-1	17	TRBJ1-5	TRBD1	CASSEGGTGDSNQPQHF	TGTGCCAGCAGTGAAGGAGGGACAGGGGATAGCAATCAGCCCCAGCATTTT
once	TRBV11-2	17	TRBJ2-6	TRBD1	CASNSGGEGSGANVLTF	TGTGCCAGCAACTCAGGGGGCGAGGGCTCTGGGGCCAACGTCCTGACTTTC
-	TRBV6-5	14	TRBJ2-7	-	CASSFSSRAYEQYF	TGTGCCAGCAGTTTTTCTTCGAGGGCCTACGAGCAGTACTTC
few	TRBV7-9	16	TRBJ1-2	-	CASSSLPAGERYGYTF	TGTGCCAGCAGCTCACTCCCGGCAGGGGAACGGTATGGCTACACCTTC
-	TRBV24-1	19	TRBJ2-2	TRBD1	CATSDPLPTGGANTGELFF	TGTGCCACCAGTGATCCCCTCCCGACAGGGGGCGCGAACACCGGGGAGCTGTTTTTT
-	TRBV24-1	16	TRBJ1-4	-	CATSDRKDGYNEKLFF	TGTGCCACCAGTGACCGTAAGGACGGCTATAATGAAAAACTGTTTTTT
-	TRBV5-1	15	TRBJ2-7	-	CASSYNLGQNYEQYF	TGCGCCAGCAGCTACAACCTCGGACAGAACTACGAGCAGTACTTC
-	TRBV12-3/TRBV12-4	14	TRBJ1-6	-	CASSLGPRDSPLHF	TGTGCCAGCAGTTTGGGCCCTAGGGATTCACCCCTCCACTTT
once	TRBV4-2	16	TRBJ1-2	-	CASSPGQGVGYYGYTF	TGTGCCAGCAGCCCTGGACAAGGGGTAGGATACTATGGCTACACCTTC
-	TRBV9	16	TRBJ2-1	TRBD2	CASSASGLAGNDEQFF	TGTGCCAGCAGCGCCTCCGGACTAGCGGGCAACGATGAGCAGTTCTTC
few	TRBV11-1	16	TRBJ2-3	TRBD2	CASSLGLADFTDTQYF	TGTGCCAGCAGCTTGGGACTAGCGGACTTCACAGATACGCAGTATTTT
-	TRBV7-9	14	TRBJ2-7	-	CASSLGELLSEQYF	TGTGCCAGCAGCTTAGGCGAACTCCTCTCGGAGCAGTACTTC
-	TRBV5-1	15	TRBJ1-1	-	CASSYRINMNTEAFF	TGCGCCAGCAGCTACAGGATTAACATGAACACTGAAGCTTTCTTT
few	TRBV4-2	17	TRBJ2-2	-	CASSPMGGPGVPGELFF	TGTGCCAGCAGCCCTATGGGGGGCCCGGGTGTTCCCGGGGAGCTGTTTTTT
-	TRBV11-1	14	TRBJ2-7	-	CASSLLGIRYEQYF	TGTGCCAGCAGCTTATTGGGAATTCGTTACGAGCAGTACTTC
few	TRBV12-3/TRBV12-4	15	TRBJ2-3	-	CASSLHTSGTDTQYF	TGTGCCAGCAGTTTGCATACGTCTGGCACAGATACGCAGTATTTT
few	TRBV5-1	14	TRBJ2-3	TRBD1	CASSPDRVSDTQYF	TGCGCCAGCAGCCCAGACAGGGTCTCGGATACGCAGTATTTT
few	TRBV7-2	15	TRBJ1-2	-	CASSLDLGPNYGYTF	TGTGCCAGCAGCTTAGATCTAGGACCCAACTATGGCTACACCTTC
-	TRBV12-3/TRBV12-4	17	TRBJ2-7	TRBD1	CASRPNRQGVGDYEQYF	TGTGCCAGCAGGCCTAACCGACAGGGTGTAGGGGACTACGAGCAGTACTTC
-	TRBV29-1	15	TRBJ2-7	-	CSVEHWDISSYEQYF	TGCAGCGTTGAGCACTGGGACATTAGCTCCTACGAGCAGTACTTC
few	TRBV4-2	17	TRBJ2-1	TRBD2	CASSQEGVLALYNEQFF	TGTGCCAGCAGCCAAGAAGGTGTACTAGCGCTATACAATGAGCAGTTCTTC
-	TRBV7-3	15	TRBJ1-6	-	CASSLWAGEGSPLHF	TGTGCCAGCAGCTTATGGGCCGGTGAGGGTTCACCCCTCCACTTT
-	TRBV12-3/TRBV12-4	12	TRBJ2-7	-	CASSFKGYEQYF	TGTGCCAGCAGTTTTAAGGGATACGAGCAGTACTTC
-	TRBV7-8	16	TRBJ2-2	-	CASSLLRSLNTGELFF	TGTGCCAGCAGCTTACTTCGGAGTTTAAACACCGGGGAGCTGTTTTTT
-	TRBV30	14	TRBJ2-1	-	CAWSGGSSYNEQFF	TGTGCCTGGAGCGGTGGTAGCTCCTACAATGAGCAGTTCTTC
-	TRBV6-4	14	TRBJ2-3	TRBD1	CASSAQGAGDTQYF	TGTGCCAGCAGTGCCCAGGGGGCAGGAGATACGCAGTATTTT
many	TRBV7-2	15	TRBJ1-4	-	CASSLEWGSGEKLFF	TGTGCCAGCAGCTTAGAATGGGGATCAGGTGAAAAACTGTTTTTT
-	TRBV29-1	17	TRBJ2-7	-	CSVEEVLSRTGLHEQYF	TGCAGCGTTGAAGAAGTCTTGTCACGTACAGGGCTCCACGAGCAGTACTTC
-	TRBV12-3/TRBV12-4	15	TRBJ2-1	TRBD2	CASETLAARYNEQFF	TGTGCCAGCGAGACTCTAGCGGCCCGCTACAATGAGCAGTTCTTC
-	TRBV3-1	13	TRBJ2-7	-	CASSHGLNDEQYF	TGTGCCAGCAGCCACGGTTTAAACGACGAGCAGTACTTC
-	TRBV3-1	15	TRBJ1-4	-	CASSHLRVSGEKLFF	TGTGCCAGCAGCCACCTCAGGGTGTCCGGTGAAAAACTGTTTTTT
-	TRBV7-2	14	TRBJ1-5	TRBD1	CASSEQGARQPQHF	TGTGCCAGCAGCGAACAGGGGGCACGGCAGCCCCAGCATTTT